The clone carrying this T cell receptor (beta chain) was counted ten times or more. Antigen specificity is unknown. These data are taken from a study of molecular identifiers for immune sequencing clone quantification. This CDR3 has 14 amino acids. V gave up 2 bases and J gave up 2 bases; unmatched junction bases: 0. Germline CDR1 and CDR2: SGHNT and YYREEE (reference sequence). Listed TCR primers and previously described methods were used for bulk TCR libraries. TCRdb re-derived calls from the PCR reads in MiXCR, one entry per CDR3 protein. The sample comprises 490,000 or so distinct CDR3 sequences, about a quarter of which are singletons, and 0.7% to 0.9% rests with the top ten. Study-level points and caveats: Clonotypes topping 20 RNA copies carried over 99% of effector molecules but under 1% of naive ones.

The sequencing input was naive CD8+ T cells from blood, with Jurkat cell RNA spiked in. Described subset: FACS-sorted CD8+CD4-CCR7+CD45RA+ naive T cells. This sequence originates from a human donor in good health. Some libraries in this study had Jurkat cell RNA spiked in. This chain joins TRBV5-4 and TRBJ1-3, with 8 bases that match TRBD1. CDR3 in DNA: TGTGCCAGCAGCTTACAGGGGGCTGGAAACACCATATATTTT. Translation gives CASSLQGAGNTIYF.